The sequence of this T cell receptor (beta chain) was determined in a study of CD8+CD57+ T cells in acquired aplastic anemia. Patients chosen for sequencing had CD8+CD57+ cells that had expanded, as shown by flow cytometry. Severe acquired aplastic anemia was present in every patient. This clonotype was counted a few times. What it binds is unknown. The CDR3 ends on some other residue instead of the conserved phenylalanine or tryptophan, so this is likely a read error. It is unclear where the CDR3 begins or ends on the DNA, so no DNA is shown, and the CDR3 is as TCRdb lists it. General study points: Patients and controls shared under 35 CD8+ CDR3 sequences, which appeared highly expressed in patients and within their immunodominant clones. Patients and healthy controls showed no significant CD8+ Simpson's diversity difference.

TCR beta VDJ and CDR3 were profiled, and genomic DNA was the template. TCRdb fed the reads into MiXCR, producing one record per CDR3 protein. The repertoire includes approximately 250,000 distinct CDR3 sequences, 70% to 85% of them detected once, and around 40% sits in the top ten. The CDR3 spans 13 residues, counting both ends. Germline CDR1 and CDR2: SEHNR and FQNEAQ (reference sequence). The origin of this receptor is a human donor with aplastic anemia. Sequences were obtained from sorted CD4+, CD8+, or CD8+CD57+ T cells (not recorded which) from PBMCs. The V call is TRBV7-9, the J call TRBJ2-3. CDR3 in amino acids: CASSLETEPYEQY.